This T cell receptor (beta chain) was sequenced during a study of naive and memory T cell subsets. Two oligonucleotides, mixed equimolar, formed the beta constant-region primer covering TRBC1 and TRBC2. Four rounds of PCR amplified the ligated cDNA using nested alpha and beta constant-region primers plus SP2. TCRdb used MiXCR to reprocess the UMI-ligation and nested PCR reads, holding one entry per CDR3 protein. The sample consists of roughly 150,000 distinct CDR3 sequences, 15% to 25% of them appearing once. Study observations and caveats: A few larger clonotypes appeared in naive repertoires, especially CD8, possibly memory cells re-expressing CD45RA.

As regards this clonotype: Antigen unknown.

V shed 4 bases and J shed 3 bases, with 7 bases lying between them. The CDR3 consists of 13 residues. This TCR came from a human donor in good health. Sequenced: naive CD8+ T cells from blood. V gene TRBV23-1 combines with J gene TRBJ2-1, with D maybe TRBD2 (5 bases). TRBV23-1 is an ORF, and what it does is uncertain. The CDR3 reads CASSRECYNEQFF. The DNA of the CDR3 is TGCGCCAGCAGTCGGGAGTGCTACAATGAGCAGTTCTTC.